This TCR beta chain was sequenced for a study of Graves' ophthalmopathy and Graves' hyperthyroidism. The sequenced template was RNA, covering the TCR beta CDR3 region. HTBI primers primed a first-round RT-PCR, and a second-round multiplex PCR followed. From the multiplex PCR reads, TCRdb called clonotypes with MiXCR, one entry per CDR3 protein. The data show about 550,000 distinct CDR3 sequences, with about 40% seen just once and roughly 4% held by the top ten. This clonotype was counted once. Its specificity is not known. The limits of the CDR3 on the DNA are not certain, so only TCRdb's listed CDR3 is given. Regarding the study as a whole: Sensitivity of roughly 88% and specificity of almost 83% were achieved when a 13-signature model separated ophthalmopathy from stable hyperthyroidism.

CDR1 and CDR2 from the germline V gene are ENHRY and SYGVKD. The CDR3 is 15 amino acids long, termini counted. Sequenced: peripheral blood or thyroid tissue (not recorded which). The origin of this receptor is an adult man with Graves' hyperthyroidism. The chain combines TRBV10-3 with TRBJ1-4. This chain's CDR3 is CAIRESGLLMKNCFF.